Below, 20 T cell receptor beta chains from the same sample are listed, as sequenced in a study of regulatory T cells in long-lasting Graves disease. Researchers made TCR beta libraries by using iRepertoire HTBI primers and running Arm-PCR on CDR3 regions. TCRdb ran MiXCR on the multiplex PCR reads and lists one entry per CDR3 protein. The table has roughly 420,000 distinct CDR3 sequences, 16% seen once. Stated time point: newly diagnosed GD, antithyroid drugs for less than 3 months. From PBMCs, RNA was extracted and then used to make the TCR library. The data also belong to a second study, concerning T cells in Graves' hyperthyroidism and ophthalmopathy.

The sequencing used peripheral blood mononuclear cells (PBMCs), collected at new diagnosis, from a patient treated with antithyroid drugs. These receptor sequences come from a woman under 40 with Graves disease.

The chain employs TRBV19 and TRBJ1-5; D gene ambiguous. The CDR3 has 13 residues. Germline-derived CDR1 and CDR2 are LNHDA and SQIVND (reference sequence). The germline V and J ends were trimmed by 2 bases and 7 bases, with 9 bases remaining between them. Written as DNA, the CDR3 is TGTGCCAGTAGTATAACGGAGCGACAGCCCCAGCATTTT. Translation: CASSITERQPQHF.

This sequence joins TRBV5-6 and TRBJ1-4, with 7 bases that match TRBD1. Germline V gene data show CDR1 as SGHDT and CDR2 as YYEEEE. This CDR3 is 16 amino acids long. The trim removed 4 bases at V and 7 bases at J, leaving 13 bases unmatched. The DNA for the CDR3 is TGTGCCAGCAGCCATGTGACAGGGTTAGGTGGTGAAAAACTGTTTTTT. It translates to CASSHVTGLGGEKLFF.

At least ten counts were recorded for this clonotype. This chain joins TRBV28 and TRBJ2-1; D uncertain. The CDR3 contains 13 residues. In germline, CDR1 is MDHEN, CDR2 SYDVKM. The germline V and J ends were trimmed by 5 bases and 8 bases, with 13 bases remaining between them. The CDR3: CASSLARGDEQFF. As DNA, the CDR3 is TGTGCCAGCAGTCTCGCCCGAGGTGATGAGCAGTTCTTC.

This clonotype was counted ten times or more. The chain carries TRBV6-5 and TRBJ1-5, with D unresolved. The CDR3 consists of 17 residues. The germline CDR1 and CDR2 sequences are MNHEY and SVGAGI. Between the trimmed V and J ends, which lost 4 bases and 0 bases, there was a span of 16 bases. CDR3 loop: CASSSSEWGGSNQPQHF. DNA for the CDR3: TGTGCCAGCAGTTCGTCTGAGTGGGGAGGTAGCAATCAGCCCCAGCATTTT.

Comments on this clonotype: A much more abundant neighbour one base away suggests this may be a read error. V usage is TRBV6-2 or TRBV6-3 and J usage is TRBJ1-5; no clear D gene. Germline lookup yields CDR1 MNHEY and CDR2 SVGEGT. The CDR3 length is 11 residues. The CDR3 DNA reads as TGTGTCAGCAGTGAAGGACGGCCCCAGCATTTT. Its translation: CVSSEGRPQHF.

In this sample, this clonotype turned up many times. V gene TRBV5-1 combines with J gene TRBJ2-2, with unresolved D. This CDR3 region has 14 residues. V shed 1 base and J shed 5 bases, with 9 bases lying between them. From germline, CDR1 is SGHRS and CDR2 YFSETQ. The CDR3 DNA reads as TGCGCCAGCAGCTTGTCATCTCGAACCGGGGAGCTGTTTTTT. Its translation: CASSLSSRTGELFF.

In the case of this clonotype: Germline is not matched at one junction end, which may reflect a read error. The chain recombines TRBV5-1 with TRBJ2-1; D gene ambiguous. The germline V gene has CDR1 SGHRS and CDR2 YFSETQ. The length of the CDR3 is 14 residues. The CDR3 here is CASTLQDPYNEQFF. CDR3 DNA sequence: TGCGCCAGCACCTTGCAGGACCCCTACAATGAGCAGTTCTTC.

The rearrangement joins TRBV20-1 to TRBJ1-1; no clear D. Germline V gene sequence: CDR1 DFQATT, CDR2 SNEGSKA (reference sequence). V gave up 5 bases and J gave up 0 bases, with 16 bases separating them. This CDR3 has 15 amino acids. CDR3 nucleotides: TGCAGTGCTCTCGGGGTGTTAGCTATGAACACTGAAGCTTTCTTT. This translates into CSALGVLAMNTEAFF.

The chain is built from TRBV7-8 and TRBJ1-5; no definite D call. This CDR3 comprises 18 residues. Trimming removed 0 bases at V and 0 bases at J, with 15 bases between. Germline assignment: CDR1 SGHVS and CDR2 FQNEAQ. The CDR3 sequence: CASSLARSSTDSNQPQHF. Written as DNA, the CDR3 is TGTGCCAGCAGCTTAGCGCGATCTAGCACAGATAGCAATCAGCCCCAGCATTTT. The complete variable domain, with remaining parts taken from reference TRBV7-8 and TRBJ1-5, reads GAGVSQSPRYKVAKRGQDVALRCDPISGHVSLFWYQQALGQGPEFLTYFQNEAQLDKSGLPSDRFFAERPEGSVSTLKIQRTQQEDSAVYLCASSLARSSTDSNQPQHFGDGTRLSIL.

Ten or more counts support this clonotype. The chain has TRBV27 and TRBJ2-1, with TRBD1 as a possible D gene (6 bases). This CDR3 has 15 amino acids. Germline CDR1 reads MNHEY; CDR2 reads SMNVEV (reference sequence). V was shortened by 5 bases and J by 5 bases, with 16 bases between the two germline ends. The CDR3 loop is CASSRTASLNNEQFF. The CDR3 DNA follows: TGTGCCAGCAGTCGGACAGCTTCCCTTAACAATGAGCAGTTCTTC.

This clonotype was counted ten times or more. This sequence joins TRBV28 and TRBJ2-7; D is ambiguous. Germline V CDR1 and CDR2: MDHEN, SYDVKM. Trimming left V 6 bases short and J 1 base short, with 16 bases between. The CDR3 spans 15 residues. The CDR3 region is CASRVRPGSSYEQYF. The CDR3 DNA reads as TGTGCCAGCAGAGTGCGACCTGGCTCATCCTACGAGCAGTACTTC.

The chain recombines TRBV29-1 with TRBJ2-4, with 8 bases that match TRBD1. J lost 9 bases, V lost 6 bases, and 7 bases had no gene match. The germline gives CDR1 SQVTM, CDR2 ANQGSEA. This CDR3 is built from 12 residues. The CDR3 region has the DNA TGCAGCGTCGCAACCACAGGGGGCATTCAGTACTTC. It translates to CSVATTGGIQYF. The entire variable domain, with the rest obtained from reference TRBV29-1 and TRBJ2-4, is as follows: SAVISQKPSRDICQRGTSLTIQCQVDSQVTMMFWYRQQPGQSLTLIATANQGSEATYESGFVIDKFPISRPNLTFSTLTVSNMSPEDSSIYLCSVATTGGIQYFGAGTRLSVL.

The CDR3 is CASSPRDRGLSGANVLTF. The CDR3 nucleotides read TGTGCCAGCTCACCCCGGGACAGGGGACTCTCTGGGGCCAACGTCCTGACTTTC. The chain uses TRBV18 and TRBJ2-6; the match to TRBD1 covers 10 bases. In germline, CDR1 is KGHSH, CDR2 LQKENI. V lost 3 bases, J lost 0 bases, and 5 bases stayed unmatched. This CDR3 contains 18 residues.

This clonotype has ten or more counts. The V call is TRBV12-3 or TRBV12-4, the J call TRBJ2-7, with TRBD2 matching 13 bases. Trimming took 6 bases from V and 4 from J; bases not matched to a gene: 6. The CDR3 length is 15 residues. CDR3 amino acids: CASRRTSGSGYEQYF. The CDR3 bases are TGTGCCAGCAGGAGGACTAGCGGGAGCGGGTACGAGCAGTACTTC.

There are many counts of this clonotype. This chain uses TRBV11-2 with TRBJ2-2, with TRBD2 matching over 8 bases. V shed 1 base and J 7 bases; nucleotides not matched to a gene: 5. The germline V gene encodes CDR1 SGHAT and CDR2 FQNNGV. This CDR3 region has 15 residues. The chain's CDR3 is CASSLAGGEGGELFF. In DNA form, the CDR3 reads TGTGCCAGCAGCTTAGCGGGAGGGGAAGGCGGGGAGCTGTTTTTT. Full variable domain (missing parts from reference TRBV11-2 and TRBJ2-2): EAGVAQSPRYKIIEKRQSVAFWCNPISGHATLYWYQQILGQGPKLLIQFQNNGVVDDSQLPKDRFSAERLKGVDSTLKIQPAKLEDSAVYLCASSLAGGEGGELFFGEGSRLTVL.

This clonotype was detected ten times or more. The CDR3 nucleotides read TGTGCCAGCAGCCCCACCAGGGGGGACGCTGAAGCTTTCTTT. It translates to CASSPTRGDAEAFF. The chain couples TRBV12-3 or TRBV12-4 to TRBJ1-1; 7 bases are shared with TRBD1. This CDR3 has 14 residues. V shed 6 bases, J shed 6 bases, and the junction held 10 bases outside the gene matches.

At least ten counts were recorded for this clonotype. CDR3 sequence (DNA): TGTGCCAGCAGTCCAACGGACGGCTACGAGCAGTACTTC. As protein: CASSPTDGYEQYF. V and J are TRBV7-2 and TRBJ2-7; D gene unclear. The CDR3 spans 13 residues. Germline CDR1 reads SGHTA; CDR2 reads FQGNSA. Trimming removed 6 bases from V and 3 bases from J, with 12 bases in between.

This chain connects TRBV9 to TRBJ1-4; D possibly corresponds to TRBD1 (5 bases). The CDR3 runs to 15 residues. Trimming removed 2 bases from V and 5 bases from J, with 13 bases in between. Germline assignment: CDR1 SGDLS and CDR2 YYNGEE. In DNA, the CDR3 is TGTGCCAGCAGCGTCTGGGGGTCCCAAAATGAAAAACTGTTTTTT. It codes for CASSVWGSQNEKLFF.

In its sample, this clonotype was seen many times. The chain has TRBV7-9 and TRBJ2-1, with D possibly being TRBD2 (6 bases). The CDR3 runs 12 residues. The V gene's germline CDR1 is SEHNR and CDR2 FQNEAQ (reference sequence). V lost 10 bases and J lost 9, with 16 bases in between. CDR3 amino acids: CATGRRGGEQFF. In DNA, the CDR3 is TGTGCCACGGGACGTAGGGGAGGTGAGCAGTTCTTC.

Many counts were recorded for this clonotype. J is TRBJ2-7 and V is TRBV2; 8 bases are a match to TRBD1. Germline V lookup: CDR1 SNHLY, CDR2 FYNNEI. The trim removed 7 bases at V and 3 bases at J, leaving 8 bases unmatched. The CDR3 extends over 14 amino acids. In DNA form, the CDR3 reads TGTGCCAGCACTAAGGACAGGGAGTACTACGAGCAGTACTTC. The encoded protein is CASTKDREYYEQYF.